These T cell receptor beta chains were read from a single sample in a study of neurological immune-mediated disorders. TCRdb called the 5' RACE reads again in MiXCR, with one record for every CDR3 protein. The sample lists about 31,000 distinct CDR3 sequences; around 4% were seen once. The sample was CD4+ T cells from blood. The receptors shown here come from a woman aged 35 to 49 in good health. Each CDR3 is given with its conserved first and last residue. The D gene is left open where the match is weak. Each size is how often the clone was seen (once, few, many) or a class if it is expanded.

TRBV5-6	TRBJ2-2	TRBD2	few	CASSSGLEVGELFF	TGTGCCAGCAGCTCCGGACTAGAGGTCGGGGAGCTGTTTTTT
TRBV9	TRBJ2-2	NA	many	CASSTYRGLHTGELFF	TGTGCCAGCAGCACTTATCGGGGGTTACACACCGGGGAGCTGTTTTTT
TRBV20-1	TRBJ1-1	NA	many	CSATSGSTEAFF	TGCAGTGCTACCTCCGGAAGCACTGAAGCTTTCTTT
TRBV4-2	TRBJ2-1	NA	many	CASSQDGAVTYNEQFF	TGTGCCAGCAGCCAAGACGGAGCAGTAACCTACAATGAGCAGTTCTTC
TRBV4-1	TRBJ2-2	TRBD2	many	CASSQEGIRAGALGELFF	TGCGCCAGCAGCCAAGAGGGTATAAGAGCGGGAGCCCTCGGGGAGCTGTTTTTT
TRBV2	TRBJ2-7	NA	many	CASSEWGSRYF	TGTGCCAGCAGTGAATGGGGCTCGCGCTACTTC
TRBV5-1	TRBJ2-7	NA	many	CASSLDGRSSYEQYF	TGCGCCAGCAGCTTGGATGGTAGGAGCTCCTACGAGCAGTACTTC
TRBV7-9	TRBJ2-2	TRBD1	many	CASSHRTGYTGELFF	TGTGCCAGCAGCCACAGGACAGGGTACACCGGGGAGCTGTTTTTT
TRBV5-6	TRBJ1-5	NA	many	CASSLGGFRNQPQHF	TGTGCCAGCAGCTTGGGGGGATTTCGCAATCAGCCCCAGCATTTT
TRBV5-1	TRBJ2-4	NA	many	CASSLEGRMLAKNIQYF	TGCGCCAGCAGCTTGGAGGGACGGATGCTAGCCAAAAACATTCAGTACTTC
TRBV20-1	TRBJ2-3	NA	many	CSATKPGRHSTDTQYF	TGCAGTGCTACGAAGCCGGGACGGCATAGCACAGATACGCAGTATTTT
TRBV20-1	TRBJ2-1	TRBD2	many	CSAPHPGGGWNNEQFF	TGCAGTGCACCTCACCCCGGGGGGGGCTGGAACAATGAGCAGTTCTTC
TRBV7-2	TRBJ1-2	TRBD1	many	CASSSNRGGYTF	TGTGCCAGCAGCTCTAACAGGGGAGGCTACACCTTC
TRBV5-1	TRBJ2-3	NA	many	CASSLGGSDTQYF	TGCGCCAGCAGCTTGGGGGGCTCAGATACGCAGTATTTT
TRBV10-3	TRBJ2-2	NA	once	CAIPGPETGELFF	TGTGCCATCCCGGGACCTGAAACCGGGGAGCTGTTTTTT
TRBV7-8	TRBJ2-3	NA	many	CASSPFTDTQYF	TGTGCCAGCAGCCCTTTCACAGATACGCAGTATTTT